Each of the 28 T cell receptor beta chains below was sequenced from the same sample in a study of blood T cell repertoires in COVID-19. Sequencing was performed with immunoSEQ multiplex PCR; in TCRdb, only in-frame clones are kept and a portion is missing. This table holds around 280,000 clones, 86% found once. The specimen was peripheral blood. These TCRs come from a woman aged 25 to 39 who had recovered from COVID-19.

V and J are TRBV19 and TRBJ1-1; D perhaps matches TRBD1 (6 bases). The CDR3 spans 12 residues. The germline V gene encodes CDR1 LNHDA and CDR2 SQIVND (reference sequence). V was shortened by 5 bases and J by 10 bases, with 14 bases between the two germline ends. CDR3 sequence (DNA): TGTGCCAGTAGTTTTCCGGGGGGCCCAGCTTTCTTT. This encodes CASSFPGGPAFF.

The gene calls are TRBV2 and TRBJ2-2; D is undetermined. Germline values: CDR1 SNHLY, CDR2 FYNNEI. Trimming stripped 5 bases from V and 5 bases from J, with 9 bases between. This CDR3 comprises 13 residues. CDR3 in amino acids: CASSLSWTGELFF. Written as DNA, the CDR3 is TGTGCCAGCAGTCTGAGCTGGACCGGGGAGCTGTTTTTT. The variable domain in full, with the rest retrieved from reference TRBV2 and TRBJ2-2, is EPEVTQTPSHQVTQMGQEVILRCVPISNHLYFYWYRQILGQKVEFLVSFYNNEISEKSEIFDDQFSVERPDGSNFTLKIRSTKLEDSAMYFCASSLSWTGELFFGEGSRLTVL.

On this clone: The same CDR3 also results from other DNA sequences found in this sample. V gene TRBV6-5 combines with J gene TRBJ2-7, with 9 bases matching TRBD1. Germline V gives CDR1 MNHEY, CDR2 SVGAGI. The CDR3 covers 14 residues. V trimming: 1 base; J trimming: 3 bases; junction bases outside the gene matches: 1. DNA for the CDR3: TGTGCCAGCAGTTACTTGGGACAGGGCTACGAGCAGTACTTC. It codes for CASSYLGQGYEQYF.

Only one count was recorded for this clone. The V gene is TRBV14, the J gene TRBJ2-1; D is perhaps TRBD2 (6 bases). The length of the CDR3 is 15 residues. Germline values: CDR1 SGHDN, CDR2 FVKESK. Trimming pared 2 bases from V and 9 bases from J, leaving 17 bases between. In DNA, the CDR3 is TGTGCCAGCAGCCAAAGATCGGCCGACGGGAGTGAGCAGTTCTTC. This sequence encodes CASSQRSADGSEQFF. The entire variable domain, with the rest obtained from reference TRBV14 and TRBJ2-1, is as follows: EAGVTQFPSHSVIEKGQTVTLRCDPISGHDNLYWYRRVMGKEIKFLLHFVKESKQDESGMPNNRFLAERTGGTYSTLKVQPAELEDSGVYFCASSQRSADGSEQFFGPGTRLTVL.

The rearrangement joins TRBV6-5 to TRBJ1-1; 11 nucleotides match TRBD1. This CDR3 is built from 14 residues. V was clipped by 5 bases and J by 5 bases; unmatched bases: 4. From germline, CDR1 is MNHEY and CDR2 SVGAGI. The CDR3 spells CASSRGQGATEAFF. Here the CDR3 DNA reads TGTGCCAGCAGTCGTGGACAGGGGGCGACTGAAGCTTTCTTT.

V gene TRBV5-1 combines with J gene TRBJ2-7, with TRBD1 identical over 9 bases. CDR1 and CDR2 from the germline V gene are SGHRS and YFSETQ. J was trimmed by 5 bases and V by 5 bases; bases with no gene match: 11. This CDR3 region has 15 residues. The DNA for the CDR3 is TGCGCCAGCAGTTCCAGCGGGACAGGGTTCCACGAGCAGTACTTC. Encoded protein: CASSSSGTGFHEQYF. Filled out from reference TRBV5-1 and TRBJ2-7, the complete variable domain reads KAGVTQTPRYLIKTRGQQVTLSCSPISGHRSVSWYQQTPGQGLQFLFEYFSETQRNKGNFPGRFSGRQFSNSRSEMNVSTLELGDSALYLCASSSSGTGFHEQYFGPGTRLTVT.

The CDR3 protein is CASSIRLYNEQFF. The CDR3 DNA reads TGTGCCAGTAGTATACGACTGTACAATGAGCAGTTCTTC. The chain is built from TRBV19 and TRBJ2-1; D gene uncertain. Germline CDR1 and CDR2: LNHDA and SQIVND (reference sequence). The CDR3 has 13 amino acids. The V and J ends lost 2 bases and 4 bases respectively, with 6 bases between them.

This clone has a single count. The chain employs TRBV28 and TRBJ2-1; TRBD2 matches 10 bases. CDR3 length: 16 amino acids. Germline V lookup: CDR1 MDHEN, CDR2 SYDVKM. J was trimmed by 0 bases and V by 5 bases; bases with no gene match: 4. The CDR3 here is CASSMGLAYSYNEQFF. As DNA, the CDR3 is TGTGCCAGCAGTATGGGACTAGCGTACTCCTACAATGAGCAGTTCTTC.

This clone was observed a handful of times. V gene TRBV10-3 combines with J gene TRBJ1-1; tentatively, D is TRBD1 (5 bases). The V gene's germline CDR1 is ENHRY and CDR2 SYGVKD. This CDR3 spans 12 amino acids. The V gene lost 8 bases and the J gene lost 2 bases, with 9 bases spanning the gap. The CDR3 region is CAIATDNTEAFF. CDR3 bases: TGTGCCATCGCGACAGATAACACTGAAGCTTTCTTT.

CDR3 sequence reads: CASKIGQGGGELFF. DNA for the CDR3: TGTGCCAGCAAGATCGGACAGGGGGGCGGGGAGCTGTTTTTT. The chain uses TRBV2 and TRBJ2-2, with TRBD1 matching over 10 bases. This CDR3 comprises 14 residues. V trimming: 7 bases; J trimming: 7 bases; junction bases outside the gene matches: 6. Per germline, CDR1 SNHLY and CDR2 FYNNEI.

V usage is TRBV7-2 and J usage is TRBJ1-1, with 9 bases fitting TRBD1. V was pared by 5 bases and J by 0 bases, with 4 bases of the junction left unmatched. Per the germline V gene, CDR1 is SGHTA and CDR2 is FQGNSA. The CDR3 extends over 15 amino acids. The DNA for the CDR3 is TGTGCCAGCAGCGCCAGACAGGGGGTGAACACTGAAGCTTTCTTT. Amino acid sequence: CASSARQGVNTEAFF.

The chain has TRBV5-4 and TRBJ2-1, with TRBD2 identical over 14 bases. The J segment lost 9 bases and the V segment lost 4 bases, leaving 9 bases of the junction unmatched. The germline gives CDR1 SGHNT, CDR2 YYREEE (reference sequence). The CDR3 runs to 16 residues. The DNA of the CDR3 is TGTGCCAGCAGCCCAGGGGGACTAGCGGGAGATATTGAGCAGTTCTTC. The encoded protein is CASSPGGLAGDIEQFF.

V is TRBV24-1 and J is TRBJ2-2, with a possible D match to TRBD2 (6 bases). V dropped 6 bases and J dropped 2 bases, with 9 bases sitting between them. CDR1 and CDR2 from the germline V gene are KGHDR and SFDVKD. The CDR3 has 14 amino acids. CDR3 in DNA: TGTGCCACCAGTACTAGCCTTAACACCGGGGAGCTGTTTTTT. This codes for CATSTSLNTGELFF.

This chain connects TRBV19 to TRBJ2-6; maybe TRBD1 (6 bases). CDR1 is LNHDA, CDR2 SQIVND, per germline (reference sequence). The CDR3 has 17 residues. V was shortened by 1 base and J by 4 bases, with 14 bases between the two germline ends. CDR3 coding DNA: TGTGCCAGTAGTATAGGACAGGCCCCCGCAGGGGCCAACGTCCTGACTTTC. Translation gives CASSIGQAPAGANVLTF.

The chain recombines TRBV5-1 with TRBJ1-2; D is possibly TRBD1 (5 bases). The germline CDR1 and CDR2 sequences are SGHRS and YFSETQ. The V end lost 2 bases, the J end lost 3 bases, and 8 bases lay between the germline ends. The CDR3 covers 13 residues. The CDR3 nucleotides read TGCGCCAGCAGCTTTGACAGTTACTATGGCTACACCTTC. Amino acids: CASSFDSYYGYTF.

The rearrangement links TRBV9 to TRBJ2-1; D is perhaps TRBD1 (6 bases). The CDR3 contains 14 residues. V was pared by 4 bases and J by 5 bases, with 13 bases between. Germline-derived CDR1 and CDR2 are SGDLS and YYNGEE. The CDR3 loop is CASSQRTDNNEQFF. For the CDR3, the DNA is TGTGCCAGCAGCCAGAGGACAGATAACAATGAGCAGTTCTTC.

The chain carries TRBV10-2 and TRBJ2-7; D may be TRBD2 (5 bases). V dropped 3 bases and J dropped 3 bases, with 24 bases sitting between them. Germline values: CDR1 WSHSY, CDR2 SAAADI. This CDR3 has 18 amino acids. As DNA, the CDR3 is TGCGCCAGCAGTGAACCCCCTTATTCTGTGGGAGCCCTCTACGAGCAGTACTTC. Translation gives CASSEPPYSVGALYEQYF.

The chain employs TRBV9 and TRBJ1-1; 9 bases fit TRBD1. From germline, CDR1 is SGDLS and CDR2 YYNGEE. V lost 3 bases, J lost 6 bases, and 9 bases stayed unmatched. The CDR3 has 15 amino acids. The CDR3 sequence is CASSASTGGVAEAFF. The CDR3 bases are TGTGCCAGCAGCGCCTCGACAGGGGGTGTCGCTGAAGCTTTCTTT.

The chain joins TRBV18 to TRBJ1-2, with D possibly being TRBD1 (5 bases). CDR1 and CDR2 (germline): KGHSH, LQKENI. The CDR3 runs to 14 residues. The ends were cut back, 6 bases at V and 4 bases at J, with 15 bases in the middle. CDR3 nucleotides: TGTGCCAGCTCTCCCATAGACAGATCCTATGGCTACACCTTC. As protein: CASSPIDRSYGYTF.

This sequence joins TRBV5-6 and TRBJ2-5; TRBD2 aligns across 13 bases. V dropped 5 bases and J dropped 3; count of bases not matched to a gene: 13. The germline V gene encodes CDR1 SGHDT and CDR2 YYEEEE. The CDR3 runs 18 residues. This CDR3 is CASRGWTSGGLGEETQYF. For the CDR3, the DNA is TGTGCCAGCAGGGGCTGGACTAGCGGGGGCCTCGGGGAAGAGACCCAGTACTTC. Using reference TRBV5-6 and TRBJ2-5 for the parts outside the CDR3, the full variable domain is DAGVTQSPTHLIKTRGQQVTLRCSPKSGHDTVSWYQQALGQGPQFIFQYYEEEERQRGNFPDRFSGHQFPNYSSELNVNALLLGDSALYLCASRGWTSGGLGEETQYFGPGTRLLVL.

This rearrangement joins TRBV30 to TRBJ2-3, with TRBD1 identical over 7 bases. Germline CDR1 is GTSNPN and CDR2 is SVGIG (reference sequence). V trimming: 2 bases; J trimming: 0 bases; junction bases outside the gene matches: 11. The CDR3 runs to 17 residues. The CDR3 reads CAWSRGDRAASTDTQYF. The DNA for the CDR3 is TGTGCCTGGAGTCGCGGAGACAGGGCAGCTAGCACAGATACGCAGTATTTT.

This clone was observed once. The chain joins TRBV6-5 to TRBJ1-4; 11 bases are shared with TRBD1. Germline V gene sequence: CDR1 MNHEY, CDR2 SVGAGI. With V trimmed by 6 bases and J by 6 bases, 3 bases remained unmatched. The CDR3 has 14 residues. CDR3 nucleotides: TGTGCCAGCAGGGGACAGGGGGAATATGAAAAACTGTTTTTT. Translated, it gives CASRGQGEYEKLFF.

The chain employs TRBV13 and TRBJ2-2; TRBD1 matches 11 bases. The V gene's germline CDR1 is PRHDT and CDR2 FYEKMQ (reference sequence). CDR3 length: 16 residues. Losses at the gene ends were 4 bases for V and 6 bases for J; bases not matched to a gene: 7. The CDR3 sequence: CASSSSGTGGSGELFF. CDR3 DNA: TGTGCCAGCAGCTCCTCCGGGACAGGGGGGTCCGGGGAGCTGTTTTTT.

This clone was counted once. This chain joins TRBV11-3 and TRBJ1-2, with D uncertain. Germline V CDR1 and CDR2: SGHNT, YENEEA. The length of the CDR3 is 12 residues. Deletions cut 2 bases from V and 7 bases from J, with 8 bases between. In DNA, the CDR3 is TGTGCCAGCAGCTTACAGTCTGGTGGCTACACCTTC. Translating it yields CASSLQSGGYTF.

V and J are TRBV14 and TRBJ1-5; 9 bases align to TRBD1. The CDR3 has 20 residues. Germline values: CDR1 SGHDN, CDR2 FVKESK. The J segment lost 2 bases and the V segment lost 1 base, leaving 15 bases of the junction unmatched. CDR3 nucleotide sequence: TGTGCCAGCAGCCAAGTTCAACAGGGGGCGAGGTCTTGGGGCAATCAGCCCCAGCATTTT. Encoded protein: CASSQVQQGARSWGNQPQHF.

This chain connects TRBV5-4 to TRBJ2-2; TRBD1 is a possible D gene (5 bases). Germline V gene data show CDR1 as SGHNT and CDR2 as YYREEE (reference sequence). Deletions cut 4 bases from V and 5 bases from J, with 15 bases between. This CDR3 has 15 residues. In DNA, the CDR3 is TGTGCCAGCAGCCCAAACCAACAGGCGACCGGGGAGCTGTTTTTT. Translating it yields CASSPNQQATGELFF.

This clone was recorded once. The gene calls are TRBV6-2 or TRBV6-3 and TRBJ1-5; 9 nucleotides line up with TRBD1. This CDR3 comprises 18 residues. Germline loops: CDR1 MNHEY, CDR2 SVGEGT. The ends lost 2 bases at V and 1 base at J; junction bases unmatched: 9. The CDR3 here is CASSYTPGTGLSNQPQHF. CDR3 coding DNA: TGTGCCAGCAGTTACACGCCCGGGACAGGGCTAAGCAATCAGCCCCAGCATTTT.

This sequence joins TRBV11-2 and TRBJ2-1, with 12 bases fitting TRBD2. The CDR3 is 14 residues long. Per germline, CDR1 SGHAT and CDR2 FQNNGV. The junction had 4 bases not matched to a gene; V was cut back by 10 bases and J by 3 bases. The CDR3 DNA reads TGTGCCACCTCGGGACTAGCGGGCTACAATGAGCAGTTCTTC. Protein sequence: CATSGLAGYNEQFF.